The present T cell receptor (beta chain) was sequenced within a study of cytomegalovirus exposure and HLA in healthy donors. The study ran its PCR with 60 Vbeta and 13 Jbeta primers. Sequencing was performed with immunoSEQ multiplex PCR; in TCRdb, only in-frame clones are kept and a portion is missing. The sample shows around 190,000 clones, around 73% of them seen only once. A word on this clone: Antigen: not known.

V dropped 1 base and J dropped 3 bases, with 8 bases sitting between them. The CDR3 spans 15 residues. Germline CDR1 is SGHRS and CDR2 is YFSETQ. Study conclusions and caveats: TCR beta chains associated with HLA were, in a later analysis, more clonally expanded than equally common others. Per a prior analysis, the majority of TCR beta V segments were productive roughly 87% or roughly 30% of the time. Some TCR beta chains (roughly 160 of them) were listed as cytomegalovirus-associated. The dataset shows that most TCR sequences were rare, while some public TCRs occurred in many donors.

Sequenced input: PBMCs. J is TRBJ1-6 and V is TRBV5-1, with D perhaps TRBD1 (5 bases). This TCR was recovered from a man aged 55 to 70 in good health and CMV-seronegative. In nucleotides, the CDR3 is TGCGCCAGCAGCTTGCGACAGAACTATAATTCACCCCTCCACTTT. Residues: CASSLRQNYNSPLHF.